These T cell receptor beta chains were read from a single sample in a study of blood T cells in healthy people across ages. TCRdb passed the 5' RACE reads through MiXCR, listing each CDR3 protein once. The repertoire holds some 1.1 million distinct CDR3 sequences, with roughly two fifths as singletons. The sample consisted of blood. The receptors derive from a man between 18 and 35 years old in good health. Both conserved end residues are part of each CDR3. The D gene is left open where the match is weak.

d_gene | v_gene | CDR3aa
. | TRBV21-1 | CTSSKEEDREDPTEAFF
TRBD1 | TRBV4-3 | CASSQGAGTGHNEKLFF
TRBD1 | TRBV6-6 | CASSLGQGAFRDTEAFF
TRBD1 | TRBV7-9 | CASSFSRGQGAEQYF
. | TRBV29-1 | CSVGPASSYEQYF
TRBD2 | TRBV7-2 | CASSVPGLTDNEQFF
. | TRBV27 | CASSRNREMDEQFF
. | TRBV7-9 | CASSLGRDLNNEQFF
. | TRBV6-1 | CASSEYRSTTQETQYF
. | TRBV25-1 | CASRGGIYTDTQYF
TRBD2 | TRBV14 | CASSQDKRGGRDEQFF
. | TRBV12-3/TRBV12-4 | CASSFNEAASPLHF
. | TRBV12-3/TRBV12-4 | CASSSQSGMNNEQFF
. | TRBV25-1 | CASSEGPEAFF
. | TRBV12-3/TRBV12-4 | CASSLLGGNSPLHF
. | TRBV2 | CASTLDTQYF
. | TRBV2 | CASSEETSRTSTDTQYF
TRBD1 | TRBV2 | CASSEGTGIDNEQFF
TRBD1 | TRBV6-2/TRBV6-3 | CASSYPGQEQPQHF
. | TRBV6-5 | CASSYARLSEQYF
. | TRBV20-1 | CSARDRPKVIDTQYF
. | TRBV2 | CTSREQGSQYGYTF
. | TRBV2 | CASTRTEVGEQYF
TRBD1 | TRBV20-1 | CSARDLSGGGYEKLFF
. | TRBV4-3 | CASNPGIGNSPLHF
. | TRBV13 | CAGSLSGEGNTEAFF
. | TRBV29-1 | CSARKIDNFQANYGYTF
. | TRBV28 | CASSRTPNQPQHF
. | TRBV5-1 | CASSLDGRPGTEAFF
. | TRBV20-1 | CSARDAKMNTEAFF
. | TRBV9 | CASSVALGVVGELFF
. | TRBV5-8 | CASSPTGLRQPQHF
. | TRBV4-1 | CASSSLEGTDTEAFF
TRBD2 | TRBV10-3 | CAIKAGGSTDTQYF
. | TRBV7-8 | CASSLIRETSGANVLTF
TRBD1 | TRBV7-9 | CASSSGGQGEAFF
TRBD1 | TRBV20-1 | CSAKDRSNTGELFF
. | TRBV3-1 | CASSQELGVGGSFYNEQFF
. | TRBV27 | CASSKDSGYPWNEQFF
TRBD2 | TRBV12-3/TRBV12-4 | CASSPGTSDTQYF
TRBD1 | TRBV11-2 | CASSQGRWDREYGYTF
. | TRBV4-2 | CASSLELASAYEQYF